This TCR beta chain was recorded in a study of T-cell reconstitution after alpha-beta-depleted transplantation in children. The V end lost 3 bases, the J end lost 8 bases, and 19 bases lay between the germline ends. The germline gives CDR1 SGHAT, CDR2 FQNNGV. This CDR3 is 16 amino acids long. Unique molecular identifiers were built into the TCRbeta library. MiXCR, applied by TCRdb to the PCR reads, yields one record per CDR3 protein. The data show about 600,000 distinct CDR3 sequences, with under 12% seen just once and 3.5% to 5% held by the top ten. The starting material was PBMCs from the stem cell graft donor, obtained from the stem cell graft. This chain uses TRBV11-2 with TRBJ2-2; the D is unclear. The TCR was taken from a human donor who donated a stem cell graft to a child with acute myeloid leukemia. The CDR3 DNA sequence: TGTGCCAGCAGCTTGATGAGGACCCTCAGAGGAGGGGAGCTGTTTTTT. Translated: CASSLMRTLRGGELFF.